Detailed here is one T cell receptor beta chain. Antigen specificity is unknown. PCR used 60 Vbeta primers and 13 Jbeta primers. Only in-frame clones appear in the TCRdb table, and some are missing; sequencing was by immunoSEQ multiplex PCR. The data contain a few hundred thousand clones, over 75% of them singletons. This entry is derived from a study of cytomegalovirus exposure and HLA in healthy donors. Study results and limitations: As was reported, the classifier diagnosed cytomegalovirus status with high specificity and sensitivity. Most TCR sequences proved rare, with some public TCRs found in many donors. Excluded were some V segments that proved indistinguishable, including TRBV6-2 and TRBV6-3.

Looked up from germline, CDR1 is MNHEY and CDR2 is SVGAGI. V was pared by 5 bases and J by 2 bases, with 6 bases of the junction left unmatched. The CDR3 totals 15 residues. The sequencing input was PBMCs. The clonotype originates from a girl aged 2-10 years in good health and CMV-seronegative. The chain joins TRBV6-5 to TRBJ2-7, with 10 bases that match TRBD1. The DNA for the CDR3 is TGTGCCAGCAGTAGGCGGGACAGGGGTACCTACGAGCAGTACTTC. Translation: CASSRRDRGTYEQYF.